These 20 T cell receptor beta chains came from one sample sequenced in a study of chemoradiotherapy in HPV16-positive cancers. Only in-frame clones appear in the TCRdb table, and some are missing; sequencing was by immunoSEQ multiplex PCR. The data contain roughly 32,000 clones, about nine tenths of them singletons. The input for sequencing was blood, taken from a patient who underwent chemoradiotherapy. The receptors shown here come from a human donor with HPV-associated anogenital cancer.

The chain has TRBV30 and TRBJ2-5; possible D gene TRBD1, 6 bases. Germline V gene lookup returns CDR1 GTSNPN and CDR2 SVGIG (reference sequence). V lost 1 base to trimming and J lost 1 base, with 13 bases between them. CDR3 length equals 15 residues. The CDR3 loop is CAWSGGRGFQETQYF. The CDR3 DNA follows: TGTGCCTGGAGTGGGGGCAGGGGATTCCAAGAGACCCAGTACTTC.

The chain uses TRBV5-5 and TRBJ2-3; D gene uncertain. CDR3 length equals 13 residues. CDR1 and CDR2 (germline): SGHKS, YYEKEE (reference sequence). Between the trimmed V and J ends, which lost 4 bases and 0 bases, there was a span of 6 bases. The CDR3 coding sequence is TGTGCCAGCAGCGCCGACAGCACAGATACGCAGTATTTT. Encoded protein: CASSADSTDTQYF.

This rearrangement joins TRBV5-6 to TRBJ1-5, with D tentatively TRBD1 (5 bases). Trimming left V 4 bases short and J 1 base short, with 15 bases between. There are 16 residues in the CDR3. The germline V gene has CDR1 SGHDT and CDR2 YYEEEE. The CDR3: CASSMNTRESNQPQHF. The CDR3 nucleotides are TGTGCCAGCAGCATGAATACCAGGGAGAGCAATCAGCCCCAGCATTTT.

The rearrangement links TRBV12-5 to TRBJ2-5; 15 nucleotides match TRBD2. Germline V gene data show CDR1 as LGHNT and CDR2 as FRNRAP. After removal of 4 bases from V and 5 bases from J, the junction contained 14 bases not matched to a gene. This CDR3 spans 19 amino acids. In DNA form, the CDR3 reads TGTGCTAGTGGTTCCCCCCCCGGACTAGCGGGAGGGGCGCGGGAGACCCAGTACTTC. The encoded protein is CASGSPPGLAGGARETQYF. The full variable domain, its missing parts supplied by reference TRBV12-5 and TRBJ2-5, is DARVTQTPRHKVTEMGQEVTMRCQPILGHNTVFWYRQTMMQGLELLAYFRNRAPLDDSGMPKDRFSAEMPDATLATLKIQPSEPRDSAVYFCASGSPPGLAGGARETQYFGPGTRLLVL.

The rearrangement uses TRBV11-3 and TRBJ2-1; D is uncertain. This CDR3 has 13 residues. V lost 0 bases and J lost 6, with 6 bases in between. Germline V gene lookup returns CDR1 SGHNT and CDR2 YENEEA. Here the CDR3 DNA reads TGTGCCAGCAGCTTAGAGGTCGGCAATGAGCAGTTCTTC. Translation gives CASSLEVGNEQFF.

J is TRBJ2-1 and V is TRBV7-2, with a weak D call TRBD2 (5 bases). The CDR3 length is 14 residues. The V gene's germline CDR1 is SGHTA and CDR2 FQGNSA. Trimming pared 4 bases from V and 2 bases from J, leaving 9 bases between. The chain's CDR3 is CASSWTGTYNEQFF. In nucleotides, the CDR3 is TGTGCCAGCAGCTGGACGGGGACCTACAATGAGCAGTTCTTC.

CDR3 bases: TGTGCCAGCAGCTTAGGGTTTGTCGGCGGGAATGAGCAGTTCTTC. Protein: CASSLGFVGGNEQFF. V is TRBV7-2 and J is TRBJ2-1; perhaps TRBD2 as D (5 bases). Germline CDR1 and CDR2: SGHTA and FQGNSA. Trimming left V 1 base short and J 7 bases short, with 14 bases between. CDR3 length: 15 residues.

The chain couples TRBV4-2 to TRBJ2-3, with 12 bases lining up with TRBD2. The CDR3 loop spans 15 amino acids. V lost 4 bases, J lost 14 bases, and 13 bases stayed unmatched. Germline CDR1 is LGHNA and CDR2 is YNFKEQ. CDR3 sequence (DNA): TGTGCCAGCAGCCCAGAGACTAGCGGGGGCCGAGGTCGGTATTTT. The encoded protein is CASSPETSGGRGRYF.

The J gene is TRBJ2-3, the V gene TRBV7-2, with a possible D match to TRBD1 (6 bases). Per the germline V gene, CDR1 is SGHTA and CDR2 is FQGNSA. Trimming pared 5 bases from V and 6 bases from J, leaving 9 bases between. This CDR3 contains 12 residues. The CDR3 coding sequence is TGTGCCAGCAGCGACAGGTTTGATACGCAGTATTTT. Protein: CASSDRFDTQYF.

The CDR3 sequence: CASRKDASAKPGELFF. Here the CDR3 DNA reads TGTGCCAGCAGGAAGGACGCCAGCGCCAAACCCGGGGAGCTGTTTTTT. The chain carries TRBV25-1 and TRBJ2-2; D unresolved. The V and J ends lost 6 bases and 6 bases respectively, with 20 bases between them. This CDR3 contains 16 residues. The V gene's germline CDR1 is MGHDK and CDR2 SYGVNS.

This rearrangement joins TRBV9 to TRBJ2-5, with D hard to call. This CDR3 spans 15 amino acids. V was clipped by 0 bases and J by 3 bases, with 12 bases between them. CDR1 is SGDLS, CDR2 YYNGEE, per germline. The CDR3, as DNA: TGTGCCAGCAGCGTAGACATAACCCTGGAAGAGACCCAGTACTTC. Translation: CASSVDITLEETQYF.

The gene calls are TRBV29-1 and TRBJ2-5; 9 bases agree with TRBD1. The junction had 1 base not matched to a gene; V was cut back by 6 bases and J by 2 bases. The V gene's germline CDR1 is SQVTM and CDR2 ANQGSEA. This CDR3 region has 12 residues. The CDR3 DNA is TGCAGCGTCGGACAGGGGCAAGAGACCCAGTACTTC. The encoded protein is CSVGQGQETQYF. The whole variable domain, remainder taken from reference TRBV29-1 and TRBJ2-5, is SAVISQKPSRDICQRGTSLTIQCQVDSQVTMMFWYRQQPGQSLTLIATANQGSEATYESGFVIDKFPISRPNLTFSTLTVSNMSPEDSSIYLCSVGQGQETQYFGPGTRLLVL.

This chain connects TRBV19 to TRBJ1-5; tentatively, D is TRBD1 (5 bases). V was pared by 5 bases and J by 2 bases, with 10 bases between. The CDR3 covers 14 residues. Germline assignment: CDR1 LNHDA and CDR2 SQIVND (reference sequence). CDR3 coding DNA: TGTGCCAGTAGTTCCCAGGGACGCAATCAGCCCCAGCATTTT. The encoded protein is CASSSQGRNQPQHF.

The DNA for the CDR3 is TGCGCCAGCAGCTTGGCGGCTAGCGGGAGGGGTGAGACCCAGTACTTC. Translated, it gives CASSLAASGRGETQYF. The V gene is TRBV5-1, the J gene TRBJ2-5, with 12 nucleotides matching TRBD2. CDR1 is SGHRS and CDR2 is YFSETQ in the germline V gene. V was clipped by 0 bases and J by 5 bases; unmatched bases: 5. This CDR3 has 16 residues.

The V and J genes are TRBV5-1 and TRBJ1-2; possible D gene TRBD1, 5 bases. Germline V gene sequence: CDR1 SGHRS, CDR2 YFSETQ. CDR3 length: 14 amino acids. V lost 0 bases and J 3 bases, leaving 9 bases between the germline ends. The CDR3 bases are TGCGCCAGCAGCTTGGAAGGGGTTGACTATGGCTACACCTTC. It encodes CASSLEGVDYGYTF.

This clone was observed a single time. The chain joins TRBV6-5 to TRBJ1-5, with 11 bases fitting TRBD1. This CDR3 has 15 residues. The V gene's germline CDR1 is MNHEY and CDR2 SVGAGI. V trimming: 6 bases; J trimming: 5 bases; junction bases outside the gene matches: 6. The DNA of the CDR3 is TGTGCCAGCAGGCCGGACAGGGGGCCTTATCAGCCCCAGCATTTT. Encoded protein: CASRPDRGPYQPQHF.

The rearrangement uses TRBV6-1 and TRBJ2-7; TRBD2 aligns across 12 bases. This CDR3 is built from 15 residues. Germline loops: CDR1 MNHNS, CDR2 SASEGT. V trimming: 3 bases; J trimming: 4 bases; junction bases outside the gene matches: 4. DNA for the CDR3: TGTGCCAGCAGTGATGGGACTAGCGGGTTGTACGAGCAGTACTTC. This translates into CASSDGTSGLYEQYF.

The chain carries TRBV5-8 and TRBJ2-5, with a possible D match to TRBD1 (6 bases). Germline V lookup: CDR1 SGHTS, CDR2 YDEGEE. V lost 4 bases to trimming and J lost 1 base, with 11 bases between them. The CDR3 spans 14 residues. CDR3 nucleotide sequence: TGTGCCAGCAGCCCGGGACACCTCCAAGAGACCCAGTACTTC. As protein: CASSPGHLQETQYF.

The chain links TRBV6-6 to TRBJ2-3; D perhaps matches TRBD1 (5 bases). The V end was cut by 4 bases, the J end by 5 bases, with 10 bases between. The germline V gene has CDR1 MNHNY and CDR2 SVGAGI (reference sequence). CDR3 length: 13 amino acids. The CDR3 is CASSSGYIDTQYF. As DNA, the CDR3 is TGTGCCAGCAGTTCAGGGTATATAGATACGCAGTATTTT.

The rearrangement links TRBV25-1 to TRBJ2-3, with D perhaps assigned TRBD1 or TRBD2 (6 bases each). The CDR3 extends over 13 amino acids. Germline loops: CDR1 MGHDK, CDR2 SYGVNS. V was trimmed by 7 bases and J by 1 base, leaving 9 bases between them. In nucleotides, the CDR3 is TGTGCCAGCAACGGGGGCGGCACAGATACGCAGTATTTT. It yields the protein CASNGGGTDTQYF.